This T cell receptor beta chain was captured in a study of control samples from healthy donors and cancer patients. TCRdb keeps only in-frame clones here, not all; method: immunoSEQ multiplex PCR. The table includes 65,000 to 100,000 clones, roughly 91% detected once. The CDR3 is 15 amino acids. Germline V lookup: CDR1 LGHDT, CDR2 YNNKEL (reference sequence). The ends were cut back, 2 bases at V and 6 bases at J, with 14 bases in the middle. The chain recombines TRBV3-1 (or the pseudogene TRBV3-2) with TRBJ2-1; tentatively, D is TRBD1 or TRBD2 (6 bases each). Sequences were obtained from blood. The source is a middle-aged man in good health. In DNA form, the CDR3 reads TGTGCCAGCAGCCAAATCCCGGGGGCCCGCAATGAGCAGTTCTTC. Translation gives CASSQIPGARNEQFF.